This T cell receptor (beta chain) is drawn from a study of cytomegalovirus exposure and HLA in healthy donors. General study findings and limits: An ancestry cluster, one associated with Asian ancestry, reportedly showed fewer N-insertions than the approximately 670-donor mean in a later analysis.

60 Vbeta and 13 Jbeta primers were used in PCR. Clones were sequenced by immunoSEQ multiplex PCR, and TCRdb holds only the in-frame ones, with some missing. The data show roughly 220,000 clones, with more than 65% seen just once and around 1.7% held by the top ten. V dropped 7 bases and J dropped 1 base, with 12 bases sitting between them. The CDR3 sequence is 14 residues long. The germline CDR1 and CDR2 sequences are SGHVS and FQNEAQ. Comments on this clone: As yet, its antigen is unknown.

The V call is TRBV7-8, the J call TRBJ2-3, with D uncertain. The sequence came from a man over 45 in good health and CMV-seronegative. The sequencing input was PBMCs. The CDR3 nucleotides read TGTGCCAGCACCAAGTGGCAGGGCACAGATACGCAGTATTTT. Translated: CASTKWQGTDTQYF. Complete variable domain (other parts from reference TRBV7-8 and TRBJ2-3): GAGVSQSPRYKVAKRGQDVALRCDPISGHVSLFWYQQALGQGPEFLTYFQNEAQLDKSGLPSDRFFAERPEGSVSTLKIQRTQQEDSAVYLCASTKWQGTDTQYFGPGTRLTVL.